This T cell receptor beta chain derives from a study of T cell repertoires in cytomegalovirus infection. Study summary: TCR beta signatures that were public indicated CMV infection and matching HLA type. General study results and limits: In two of eight donors, the top clonotype was HLA-C-restricted CMV-specific. CMV carriers having the relevant HLA were flagged by cumulative public TCR beta family frequency.

Each CDR3 protein gets one entry after TCRdb re-called the reads with MiXCR. The profile shows 250,000 to 350,000 distinct CDR3 sequences, about 25% of them singletons. Germline V gives CDR1 SGHKS, CDR2 YYEKEE (reference sequence). The CDR3 has 13 amino acids. V lost 5 bases and J lost 6, with 11 bases in between. As to this clonotype: What it binds is unknown.

Material for sequencing was PBMCs. The rearrangement joins TRBV5-5 to TRBJ2-2; perhaps TRBD1 as D (6 bases). The TCR sequence derives from a human donor in good health (CMV status not recorded). Some clones in this sample may be carry-over from other donors' samples. Here the CDR3 DNA reads TGTGCCAGCAGGCTACAGGGTCCCGGGGAGCTGTTTTTT. Amino acid sequence: CASRLQGPGELFF.